The rows below give T cell receptor beta chains drawn from one sample of a study of T cells in Graves' hyperthyroidism and ophthalmopathy. TCRdb fed the multiplex PCR reads into MiXCR, producing one record per CDR3 protein. The sample contains about 640,000 distinct CDR3 sequences, 20% of which appear only once. Sequenced: blood. These receptors were collected from a man under 40 with Graves' ophthalmopathy. Each CDR3 is given with its conserved first and last residue. The order of the fields is V gene, J gene, clone size, D gene, CDR3 DNA, CDR3 protein. The D gene is left open where the match is weak. Size values are once, few and many counts, or a class for expanded clones, and some rows have none.

V gene: TRBV28
J gene: TRBJ2-4
clone size: .
D gene: .
CDR3 DNA: TGTGCCAGCAGGGGCCGACTAGGGGGGCGCGGCATTCAGTACTTC
CDR3 protein: CASRGRLGGRGIQYF

V gene: TRBV13
J gene: TRBJ2-1
clone size: many
D gene: TRBD2
CDR3 DNA: TGTGCCAGCAGCTTAACGGGAGGGTACAATGAGCAGTTCTTC
CDR3 protein: CASSLTGGYNEQFF

V gene: TRBV20-1
J gene: TRBJ1-1
clone size: .
D gene: .
CDR3 DNA: TGCAGTTCTGTTGTCGCTGAAGCTTTCTTT
CDR3 protein: CSSVVAEAFF

V gene: TRBV25-1
J gene: TRBJ2-2
clone size: .
D gene: .
CDR3 DNA: TGTGCCAGCAGTACCCCGCGGGGGACAAGGGGGGTTGGGGAGCTGTTTTTT
CDR3 protein: CASSTPRGTRGVGELFF

V gene: TRBV30
J gene: TRBJ2-1
clone size: many
D gene: TRBD2
CDR3 DNA: TGTGCCTGGAAAGGGAGGGTGACTAGCGGGGAATACAATGAGCAGTTCTTC
CDR3 protein: CAWKGRVTSGEYNEQFF

V gene: TRBV25-1
J gene: TRBJ2-1
clone size: .
D gene: TRBD2
CDR3 DNA: TGTGCCAGCAGTGACCCGGCTAGCGGGAGCTCCTACAATGAGCAGTTCTTC
CDR3 protein: CASSDPASGSSYNEQFF

V gene: TRBV24-1
J gene: TRBJ2-3
clone size: .
D gene: TRBD2
CDR3 DNA: TGTGCCATCAGTAAAGCGGGACTAGCGGGGTACACAGATACGCAGTATTTT
CDR3 protein: CAISKAGLAGYTDTQYF

V gene: TRBV19
J gene: TRBJ1-6
clone size: .
D gene: .
CDR3 DNA: TGTGCCAGTACACAGGGCGGTAATTCACCCCTCCACTTT
CDR3 protein: CASTQGGNSPLHF

V gene: TRBV9
J gene: TRBJ2-7
clone size: few
D gene: .
CDR3 DNA: TGTGCCAGCAGCCCAAAGGGTGATCTAGCCTACGAGCAGTACTTC
CDR3 protein: CASSPKGDLAYEQYF

V gene: TRBV7-9
J gene: TRBJ1-1
clone size: few
D gene: TRBD1
CDR3 DNA: TGTGCCAGCAGCCTCGGACAGGCGGTACGATTGGACACTGAAGCTTTCTTT
CDR3 protein: CASSLGQAVRLDTEAFF

V gene: TRBV28
J gene: TRBJ1-1
clone size: many
D gene: .
CDR3 DNA: TGTGCCAGCAGTTTAGGGGTGGGGAACACTGAAGCTTTCTTT
CDR3 protein: CASSLGVGNTEAFF

V gene: TRBV2
J gene: TRBJ2-7
clone size: many
D gene: TRBD1
CDR3 DNA: TGTGCCAGCGGAAAGGACAGGGGCTACGAGCAGTACTTC
CDR3 protein: CASGKDRGYEQYF

V gene: TRBV11-2
J gene: TRBJ2-7
clone size: many
D gene: .
CDR3 DNA: TGTGCCAGCAGCAGACAGTTATACTACGAGCAGTACTTC
CDR3 protein: CASSRQLYYEQYF

V gene: TRBV10-2
J gene: TRBJ1-2
clone size: .
D gene: .
CDR3 DNA: TGCGCCAGCAGTCCAAAGGGCACTCGGGCTGGCTACACCTTC
CDR3 protein: CASSPKGTRAGYTF

V gene: TRBV7-6
J gene: TRBJ2-1
clone size: many
D gene: TRBD2
CDR3 DNA: TGTGCCAGCAGCCAACGTTTAACTAGCGGGACGCGTGAGCAGTTCTTC
CDR3 protein: CASSQRLTSGTREQFF

V gene: TRBV20-1
J gene: TRBJ2-1
clone size: many
D gene: TRBD1
CDR3 DNA: TGCAGTCCGGGACAGCTGACCCACAATGAGCAGTTCTTC
CDR3 protein: CSPGQLTHNEQFF

V gene: TRBV15
J gene: TRBJ2-5
clone size: few
D gene: TRBD1
CDR3 DNA: TGTGCCACCAGCAGAGAGGGACAGGGTTTGGAGACCCAGTACTTC
CDR3 protein: CATSREGQGLETQYF

V gene: TRBV12-3/TRBV12-4
J gene: TRBJ2-7
clone size: many
D gene: TRBD1
CDR3 DNA: TGTGCCAGCAGCGACAGGGGGCTGGCCCTGGGTAACTACGAGCAGTACTTC
CDR3 protein: CASSDRGLALGNYEQYF

V gene: TRBV20-1
J gene: TRBJ1-2
clone size: many
D gene: .
CDR3 DNA: TGCAGTGCTAGCCTTCAGGGGATGAGCGGCTATGGCTACACCTTC
CDR3 protein: CSASLQGMSGYGYTF

V gene: TRBV19
J gene: TRBJ1-2
clone size: few
D gene: TRBD1
CDR3 DNA: TGTGCCAGTAGTATTCCGAGACAGGGGGCGCCGGGCTACACCTTC
CDR3 protein: CASSIPRQGAPGYTF